This T cell receptor (beta chain) was identified in a study of T cells in Graves' hyperthyroidism and ophthalmopathy. Study as a whole: It was at initial diagnosis, before any treatment, that peripheral blood was collected.

This clonotype was seen ten or more times. As yet, its antigen is unknown. Findings and caveats of the study: Ophthalmopathy and stable hyperthyroidism were separated by a 13 V-J model.

TCR beta CDR3 regions were amplified from RNA transcripts. When the TCR CDR3 underwent first-round RT-PCR, the HTBI primer set was used. Using its own MiXCR run on the multiplex PCR reads, TCRdb lists one record per CDR3 protein. This table holds fewer than 600,000 distinct CDR3 sequences, around 14% found once. With 2 bases removed from V and 9 bases from J, the gap between germline ends came to 8 bases. Germline V lookup: CDR1 GTSNPN, CDR2 SVGIG (reference sequence). CDR3 size: 11 residues. Patients counted as stable if ophthalmopathy did not develop within 18 months. Diagnoses were established using clinical symptoms, serum thyroxine and TRAb, thyroid ultrasound and orbital computed tomography.

The rearrangement uses TRBV30 and TRBJ2-1; D gene uncertain. Sequenced sample: blood. The receptor's source is a woman between 18 and 29 years old with Graves' hyperthyroidism. CDR3 bases: TGTGCCTGGAGTTCCGAAGGTGAGCAGTTCTTC. The encoded protein is CAWSSEGEQFF.